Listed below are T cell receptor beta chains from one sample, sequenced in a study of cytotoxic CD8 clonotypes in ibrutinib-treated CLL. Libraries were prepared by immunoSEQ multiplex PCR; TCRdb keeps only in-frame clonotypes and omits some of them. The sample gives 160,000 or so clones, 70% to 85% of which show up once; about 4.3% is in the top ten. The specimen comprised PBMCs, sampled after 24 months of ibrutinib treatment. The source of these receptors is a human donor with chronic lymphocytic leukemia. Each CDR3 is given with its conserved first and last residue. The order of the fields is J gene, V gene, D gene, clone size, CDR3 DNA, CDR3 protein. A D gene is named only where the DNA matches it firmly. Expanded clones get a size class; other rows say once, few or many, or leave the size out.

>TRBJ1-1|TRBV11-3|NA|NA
TGTGCCAGCGCGACGGGCGGTGAAGCTTTCTTT
CASATGGEAFF
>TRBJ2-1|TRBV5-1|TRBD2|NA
TGCGCCAGCAGCTCTAGCGGGGGGGCCAATGAGCAGTTCTTC
CASSSSGGANEQFF
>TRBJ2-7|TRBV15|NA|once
TGTGCCACCAGCTGGGGGGTCAGAGGGGGCTACGAGCAGTACTTC
CATSWGVRGGYEQYF
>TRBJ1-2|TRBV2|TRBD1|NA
TGTGCCAGCAGTGAAAAACCGGGCAGGGGGAACGGTGGCTACACCTTC
CASSEKPGRGNGGYTF
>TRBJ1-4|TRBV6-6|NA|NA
TGTGCCAGCTCGGGCAGGGCTAATGAAAAACTGTTTTTT
CASSGRANEKLFF
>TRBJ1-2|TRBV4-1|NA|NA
TGCGCCAGCAGCCCCCTAGGAGGGAACTATGGCTACACCTTC
CASSPLGGNYGYTF
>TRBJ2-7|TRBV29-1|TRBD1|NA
TGCAGCGTTGAAGGGGACAGGGCTAACGAGCAGTACTTC
CSVEGDRANEQYF
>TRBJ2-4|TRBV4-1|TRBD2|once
TGCGCCAGCAGCCAAGCTAGCGGGGGGGCTGGCATTCAGTACTTC
CASSQASGGAGIQYF
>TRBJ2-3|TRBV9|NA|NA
TGTGCCAGCAGCGTAGAGCTGGTTGATACGCAGTATTTT
CASSVELVDTQYF
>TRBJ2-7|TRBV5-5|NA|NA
TGTGCCAGCAGCTTTCCGAGCTCCTACGAGCAGTACTTC
CASSFPSSYEQYF
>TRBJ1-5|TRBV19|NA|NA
TGTGCCAGTACGCCGGGGACCTACAATCAGCCCCAGCATTTT
CASTPGTYNQPQHF
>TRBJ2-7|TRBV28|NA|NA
TGTGCCAGCAGTTCGCTTGACGACAGGGGCGGGAGCGAGCAGTACTTC
CASSSLDDRGGSEQYF
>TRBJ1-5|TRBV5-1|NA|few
TGCGCCAGCGGACCTATCCCGGGGCAGCCCCAGCATTTT
CASGPIPGQPQHF
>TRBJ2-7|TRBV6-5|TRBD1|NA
TGTGCCAGCGAGTCAACAGGGGACGAGCAGTACTTC
CASESTGDEQYF
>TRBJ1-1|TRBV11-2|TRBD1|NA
TGTGCCAGCAGCATGGGACAGAGGAACACTGAAGCTTTCTTT
CASSMGQRNTEAFF
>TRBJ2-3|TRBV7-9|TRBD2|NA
TGTGCCAGCAGCTTAGGATCTAGCGGGAGGGCAAAAGATACGCAGTATTTT
CASSLGSSGRAKDTQYF
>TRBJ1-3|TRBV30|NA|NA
TGTGCCTGGACGGGAGGGGATTCTGGAAACACCATATATTTT
CAWTGGDSGNTIYF
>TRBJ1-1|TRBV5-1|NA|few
TGCGCCAGCAGCTTGGCGAAAGGTATTTCTGAAGCTTTCTTT
CASSLAKGISEAFF
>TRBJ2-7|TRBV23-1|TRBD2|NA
TGCGCCAGCGGGGGGGGGACAGCTAGAGCGGGAGGCCCCTACGGGCAGTACTTC
CASGGGTARAGGPYGQYF
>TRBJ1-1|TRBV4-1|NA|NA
TGCGCCAGCAGCCGGAGTCCCGGGTCTAATACGGGTCGTGCTGAAGCTTTCTTT
CASSRSPGSNTGRAEAFF
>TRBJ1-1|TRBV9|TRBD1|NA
TGTGCCAGCAGCGTAGCCAGGGGGCGCCCAGCTTTCTTT
CASSVARGRPAFF
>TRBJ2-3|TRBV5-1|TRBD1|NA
TGCGCCAGCAGCTCCAGGACAGGGGACACAGATACGCAGTATTTT
CASSSRTGDTDTQYF
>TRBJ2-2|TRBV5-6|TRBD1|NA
TGTGCCAGCAGAACGGGACAGGGAAACACCGGGGAGCTGTTTTTT
CASRTGQGNTGELFF
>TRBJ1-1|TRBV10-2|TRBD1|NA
TGCGCCAGCAGTGAGCCTGATGACAGGGTGAACACTGAAGCTTTCTTT
CASSEPDDRVNTEAFF
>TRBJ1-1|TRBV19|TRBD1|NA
TGTGCCAGTAAATGGGACAGGAACACTGAAGCTTTCTTT
CASKWDRNTEAFF
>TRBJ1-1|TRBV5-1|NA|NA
TGCGCCAGCAGCTTGTTGGAGGGGTCCAGCACTGAAGCTTTCTTT
CASSLLEGSSTEAFF
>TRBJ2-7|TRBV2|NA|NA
TGTGCCAGCAGTGAGGGAAGCTCCTACGAGCAGTACTTC
CASSEGSSYEQYF
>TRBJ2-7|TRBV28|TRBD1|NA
TGTGCCAGCAGTTTAATTACAGGGGGCGCTGACTTC
CASSLITGGADF
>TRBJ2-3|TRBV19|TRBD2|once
TGTGCCAGTAGTCCTCGGGCGACTAGCGGGACCACAGATACGCAGTATTTT
CASSPRATSGTTDTQYF
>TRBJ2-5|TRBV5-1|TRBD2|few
TGCGCCAGCAGCTTCACTAGCGGGGGGGAGACCCAGTACTTC
CASSFTSGGETQYF
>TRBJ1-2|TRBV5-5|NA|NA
TGTGCCAGCAGCTTGGGCAGGGGTAACTATGGCTACACCTTC
CASSLGRGNYGYTF
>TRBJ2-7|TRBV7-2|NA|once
TGTGCCAGCAGCTTAACTAGCAACAATGTGAACGAGCAGTACTTC
CASSLTSNNVNEQYF
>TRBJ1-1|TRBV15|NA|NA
TGTGCCACCAGCAGAGGCCTCCGTGAAGCTTTCTTT
CATSRGLREAFF
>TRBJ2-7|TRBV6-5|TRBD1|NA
TGTGCCAGCAGTTACTCCAACAGGGGTGAGGGCGAGCAGTACTTC
CASSYSNRGEGEQYF
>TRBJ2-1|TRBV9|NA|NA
TGTGCCAGCAGCGCGAGCGATACTAGTTACAATGAGCAGTTCTTC
CASSASDTSYNEQFF
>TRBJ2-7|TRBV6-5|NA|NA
TGTGCCAGCAGCTTACTGGGATTAAATTACGAGCAGTACTTC
CASSLLGLNYEQYF
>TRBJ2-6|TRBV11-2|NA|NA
TGTGCCAGCTCCAGGGCCCCTGCGGCCAACGTCCTGACTTTC
CASSRAPAANVLTF
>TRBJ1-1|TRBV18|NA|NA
TGTGCCAGCTCACTGAGGGGAGACACTGAAGCTTTCTTT
CASSLRGDTEAFF
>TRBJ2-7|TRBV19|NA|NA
TGTGCCAGTAGCGGCCGGGTAGGCTCCTACGAGCAGTACTTC
CASSGRVGSYEQYF
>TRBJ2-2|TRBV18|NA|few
TGTGCCAGCTCACGAGCCAGGCAGAACACCGGGGAGCTGTTTTTT
CASSRARQNTGELFF
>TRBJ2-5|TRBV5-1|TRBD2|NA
TGCGCCAGCAGTACCCTTGGGGGGGGAGAGACCCAGTACTTC
CASSTLGGGETQYF
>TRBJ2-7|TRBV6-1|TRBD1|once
TGTGCCAGCAGACGGGGGACAGGGGGTGTCTACGAGCAGTACTTC
CASRRGTGGVYEQYF
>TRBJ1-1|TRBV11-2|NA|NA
TGTGCCAGCAGCTTAGAGGGTGGAGCTTTCTTT
CASSLEGGAFF
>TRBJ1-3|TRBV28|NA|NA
TGTGCCAGCACGTCCGGGACCTCTGGAAACACCATATATTTT
CASTSGTSGNTIYF
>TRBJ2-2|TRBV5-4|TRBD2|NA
TGTGCCAGCAGCCAAGTCCCAGCGGGAGGACGTTTAACCGGGGAGCTGTTTTTT
CASSQVPAGGRLTGELFF
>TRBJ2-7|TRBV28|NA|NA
TGTGCCAGCAGTTTAAAGGCGGGTCCCCGACCGTACTTC
CASSLKAGPRPYF
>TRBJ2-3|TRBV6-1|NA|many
TGTGCCAGCAGTGAATTCCCCTCCTCGGGAGATACGCAGTATTTT
CASSEFPSSGDTQYF
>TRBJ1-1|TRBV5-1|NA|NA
TGCGCCAGCAGCCCCCCCATGAGGGAACGGGCCACTGAAGCTTTCTTT
CASSPPMRERATEAFF
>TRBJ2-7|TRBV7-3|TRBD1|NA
TGTGCCAGCAGCCGCCCCCCCCCGGGACAGGGGAGCGAGCAGTACTTC
CASSRPPPGQGSEQYF
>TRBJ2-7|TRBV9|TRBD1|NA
TGTGCCAGCAGCGGCGCCGGGACAGGGGCCTACGAGCAGTACTTC
CASSGAGTGAYEQYF
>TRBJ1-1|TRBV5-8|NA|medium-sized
TGTGCCGGCCGGCGGGGGTGGACTGAAGCTTTCTTT
CAGRRGWTEAFF
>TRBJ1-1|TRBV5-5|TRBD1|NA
TGTGCCAGCAGCTTAAGACAGGGGGCGGGGAGCACTGAAGCTTTCTTT
CASSLRQGAGSTEAFF
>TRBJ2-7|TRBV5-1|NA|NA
TGCGCCAGCAGCTTGGACCGAGGCTCCTACGAGCAGTACTTC
CASSLDRGSYEQYF
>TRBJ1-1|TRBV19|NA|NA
TGTGCCAGTAGTCGGCAGGGCTTTCGAGCTTTCTTT
CASSRQGFRAFF
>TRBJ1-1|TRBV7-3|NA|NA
TGTGCCAGCGGACTGCTGACTAACACTGAAGCTTTCTTT
CASGLLTNTEAFF
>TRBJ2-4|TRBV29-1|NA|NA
TGCAGCGTTGAGACAGCCTTAGCCAAAAACATTCAGTACTTC
CSVETALAKNIQYF
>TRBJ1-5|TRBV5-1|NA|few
TGCGCCAGCAGCGTCGGGCCCCGGGAGCCCCAGCATTTT
CASSVGPREPQHF